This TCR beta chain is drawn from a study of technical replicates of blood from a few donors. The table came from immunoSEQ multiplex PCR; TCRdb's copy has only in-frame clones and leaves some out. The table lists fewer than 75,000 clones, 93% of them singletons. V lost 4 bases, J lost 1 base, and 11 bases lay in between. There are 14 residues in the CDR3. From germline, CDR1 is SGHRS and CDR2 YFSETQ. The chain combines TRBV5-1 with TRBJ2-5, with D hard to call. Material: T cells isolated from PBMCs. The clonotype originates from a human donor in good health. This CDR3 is CASSVAGAQETQYF. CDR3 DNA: TGCGCCAGCAGCGTCGCAGGCGCCCAAGAGACCCAGTACTTC.